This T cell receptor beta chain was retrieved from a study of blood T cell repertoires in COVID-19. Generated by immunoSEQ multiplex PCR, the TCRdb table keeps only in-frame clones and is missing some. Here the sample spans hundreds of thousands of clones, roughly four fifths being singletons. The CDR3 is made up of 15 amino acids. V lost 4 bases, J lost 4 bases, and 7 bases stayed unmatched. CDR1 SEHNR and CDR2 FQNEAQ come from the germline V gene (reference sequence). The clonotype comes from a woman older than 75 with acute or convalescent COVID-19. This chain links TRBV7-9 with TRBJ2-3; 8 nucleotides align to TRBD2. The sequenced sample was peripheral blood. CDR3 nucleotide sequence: TGTGCCAGCAGCTCAAGCGGGAGTAGAGCAGATACGCAGTATTTT. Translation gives CASSSSGSRADTQYF.